This T cell receptor beta chain came from a study of T-cell reconstitution after alpha-beta-depleted transplantation in children. Unique molecular identifiers were used in preparing the TCRbeta library. One entry per CDR3 protein, called by TCRdb with MiXCR from the PCR reads. The sample includes about 610,000 distinct CDR3 sequences, 8% to 11% of them seen just once. The TCR sequence derives from a human donor who donated a stem cell graft to a child with acute myeloid leukemia. The sequences come from PBMCs from the stem cell graft donor, collected from the stem cell graft.

DNA for the CDR3: TGTGCCAGCAGCCAGACTGGGACCCAGTACTTC. This translates into CASSQTGTQYF. The rearrangement uses TRBV6-2 or TRBV6-3 and TRBJ2-5; D ambiguous. V lost 6 bases, J lost 7 bases, and 9 bases lay in between. Germline V gene data show CDR1 as MNHEY and CDR2 as SVGEGT. This CDR3 spans 11 amino acids.